This TCR beta chain came from a study of shared clonotypes between healthy human individuals (dated by TCRdb to the early 2020s). General notes on the study: Three men and a couple of women, aged 18 to 49 years, made up the cohort. For each donor, CD4 naive and CD4 memory were each run on three plates, CD8 naive on two plates, and CD8 memory on one plate. To estimate repertoire size and how much clonotype sharing occurs between individuals, the study deeply sequenced the blood TCR repertoires of five or six healthy adults. Libraries were prepared and TCR repertoires were sequenced by different laboratories using diverse techniques, in order to increase sequencing depth and limit assay-specific biases. Between about 0.9 and 10 billion PBMCs per donor were obtained by leukapheresis.

This clone was recorded once. The antigen this receptor binds is unknown. Within one base of it there is no much larger clone, and no base qualities were kept. The paper's findings and limits, for the study overall: Sharing across several donors was observed for approximately 4.6% of naive CD4, less than 4% of naive CD8, 2% to 2.5% of memory CD4, and around 0.4% of memory CD8 clonotypes. Pairwise subsampling led to the expectation that sequencing depth would affect the degree of clonotype sharing among donors. Even with the large sequencing depth, rarefaction of the sorted-subset datasets indicated that sequencing was incomplete. Because the study included only a small number of donors, the genetic and exposure-history diversity represented was limited. Higher generation probabilities were observed for clonotypes shared by all four sorted-subset donors than for non-shared clonotypes. Sampling was limited to blood, and TCR repertoires in tissue likely differ from TCR repertoires in blood. Estimated clonotype richness was generally larger for naive than for memory subsets.

The donors were healthy, HIV-negative adults who had no recently reported acute infections or vaccinations. All donors were Caucasian adults living in Nashville, Tennessee, USA. CD4+ T cells were enriched through magnetic negative selection, after which naive cells were positively selected on CD45RA and the remaining negative fraction served as the memory subset. After blood collection by leukapheresis, PBMCs were isolated using Ficoll-Histopaque density gradient centrifugation and then cryopreserved in the vapor phase of liquid nitrogen. Analytical flow cytometry was used to check the purity and quantity of every magnetically sorted T cell population. Genomic DNA was isolated from every sorted fraction and measured by UV absorbance on a Nanodrop 2000c. Using the deep immunoSEQ assay, multiplex PCR amplified TCR CDR3 regions from genomic DNA. For each cell subset, the extracted genomic DNA was distributed evenly across all wells of several immunoSEQ 96-well plates, and each plate served as one replicate. For sorted subsets, approximately 0.2 ug of genomic DNA, equivalent to some 30,000 T cell genomes, went into each replicate PCR. Purified libraries were quantified with a Qubit 3.0 fluorometer, sized on a Bioanalyzer 2100, and re-quantified with the KAPA Library Quantification kit. Each immunoSEQ 96-well plate was sequenced on its own single-read 150-cycle Illumina NextSeq 550 flow cell. In the paper's pipeline: Because only junctional sequences without quality scores were contained in the immunoSEQ output, filtering matching that applied to full-length reads could not be performed. To assign V/J genes and CDR3, sequences were annotated against IMGT germline references using PyIR, a Python wrapper for IgBLAST v1.9. Reads were removed for weak V/J assignments (E-value above 1e-6), missing CDR3, stop codons, out-of-frame junctions, or ambiguous translated residues. V3J clonotypes were defined by identical inferred V gene, J gene, and CDR3 amino acid sequence. To compute the percentage overlap between repertoires, the number of shared unique clonotypes was divided by the size of the smaller repertoire. Three approaches were used to assess repertoire richness: RTK rarefaction, the Chao1 estimator, and Recon v2.1 estimates of unobserved clonotypes. Generation probabilities for all TCRbeta clonotypes obtained by the gDNA method from a few donors were computed using OLGA. Imported from immuneACCESS, the table was reduced by TCRdb to in-frame sequences with V and J called. These copies leave out some clones; in studies compared against another copy, an unresolved V gene accounts for under half, and the cause of the remainder is not known. V, J and clone size were drawn from that table, and D and trimming were deduced from the DNA. The sample table lists about 2.3 million clones, 85% to 95% of them with a count of one. 0.35% to 0.5% of the sample is held by the ten biggest clonotypes.

Sequencing used naive CD4+ T cells from PBMCs. Interpreted using the paper, the cell subset or site label stands for: CD45RA+ positively selected. This TCR derives from a man between 18 and 35 years old in good health. Some clones in this sample may be carry-over from other donors' samples.

In nucleotides, the sequence is TGTGCCAGCAGTAAGCAGGGGCCGTCCTACGAGCAGTACTTC. This is translated as CASSKQGPSYEQYF. Rearrangement joined TRBV27 to TRBJ2-7; the best D guess is TRBD1, with 6 bases matching. The V and J ends are trimmed by 5 bases and 1 base, leaving 12 bases between them. CDR1 MNHEY and CDR2 SMNVEV are derived from the germline V gene (reference sequence). Including the terminal cysteine and phenylalanine, the CDR3 comprises 14 residues. Left in the record is the CDR3 DNA by itself, 42 bases read in frame from the first base.